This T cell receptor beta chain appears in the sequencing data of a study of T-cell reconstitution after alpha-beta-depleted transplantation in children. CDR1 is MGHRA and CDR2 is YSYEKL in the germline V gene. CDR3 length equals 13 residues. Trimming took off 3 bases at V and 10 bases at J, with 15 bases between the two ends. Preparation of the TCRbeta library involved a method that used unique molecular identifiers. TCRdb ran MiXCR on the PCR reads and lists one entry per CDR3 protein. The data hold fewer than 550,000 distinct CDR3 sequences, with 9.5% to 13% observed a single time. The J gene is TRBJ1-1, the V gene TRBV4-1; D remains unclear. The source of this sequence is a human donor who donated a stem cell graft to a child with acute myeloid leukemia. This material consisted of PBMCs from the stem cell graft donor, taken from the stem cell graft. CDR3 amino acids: CASSQPPLGAAFF. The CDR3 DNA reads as TGCGCCAGCAGCCAGCCTCCCCTCGGTGCAGCTTTCTTT.